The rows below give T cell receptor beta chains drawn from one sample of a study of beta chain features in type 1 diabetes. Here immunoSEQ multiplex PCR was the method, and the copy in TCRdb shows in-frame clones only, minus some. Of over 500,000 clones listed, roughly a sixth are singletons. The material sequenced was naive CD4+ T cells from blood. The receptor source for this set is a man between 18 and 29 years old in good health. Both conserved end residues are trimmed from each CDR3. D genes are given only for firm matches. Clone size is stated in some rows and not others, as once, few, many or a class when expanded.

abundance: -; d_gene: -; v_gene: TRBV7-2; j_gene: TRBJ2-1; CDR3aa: ASSYYTGNEQF
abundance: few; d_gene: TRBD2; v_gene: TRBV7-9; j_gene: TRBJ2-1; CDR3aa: ASSRLADLYNEQF
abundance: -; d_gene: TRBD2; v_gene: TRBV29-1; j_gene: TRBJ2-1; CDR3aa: SVEGTSASYNEQF
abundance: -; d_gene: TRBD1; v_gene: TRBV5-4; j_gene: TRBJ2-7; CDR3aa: ASSSQGAGDEQY
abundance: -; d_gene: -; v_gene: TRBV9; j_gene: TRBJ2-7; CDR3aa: ASSVDGQGHYEQY
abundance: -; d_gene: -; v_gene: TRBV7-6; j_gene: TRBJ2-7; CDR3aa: ASSLDLVGEQY
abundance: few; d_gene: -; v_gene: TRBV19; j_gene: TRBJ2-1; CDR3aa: ASKSREVTEQF
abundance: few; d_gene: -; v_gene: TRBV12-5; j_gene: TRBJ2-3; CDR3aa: ASGLTPDTQY
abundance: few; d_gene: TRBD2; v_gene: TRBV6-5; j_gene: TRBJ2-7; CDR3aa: ASSYRGLVYEQY
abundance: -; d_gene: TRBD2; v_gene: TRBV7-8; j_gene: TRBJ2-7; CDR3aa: ASSFLPSGRPYEQY
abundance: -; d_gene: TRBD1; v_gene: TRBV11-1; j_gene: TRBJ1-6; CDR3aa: ASSGRTGKSPPLH
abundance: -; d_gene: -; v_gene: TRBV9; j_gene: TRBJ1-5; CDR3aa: ASSVGFGQPQH
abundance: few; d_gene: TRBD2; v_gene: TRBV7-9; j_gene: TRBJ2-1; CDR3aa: ASSFKASGRQYNEQF
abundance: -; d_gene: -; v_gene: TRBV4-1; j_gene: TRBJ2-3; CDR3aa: ASSQLGAHTQY
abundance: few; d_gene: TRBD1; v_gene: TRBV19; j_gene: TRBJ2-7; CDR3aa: ASSIGGQDYEQY
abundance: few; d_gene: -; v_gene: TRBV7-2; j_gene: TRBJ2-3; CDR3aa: ASSLSSGGRTDTQY
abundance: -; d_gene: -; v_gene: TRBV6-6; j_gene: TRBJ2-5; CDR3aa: ASSYVPGTRETQY
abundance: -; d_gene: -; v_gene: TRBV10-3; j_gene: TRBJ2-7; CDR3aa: AIREASSYEQY
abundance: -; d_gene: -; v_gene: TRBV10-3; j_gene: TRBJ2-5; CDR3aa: AVRGEASETQY
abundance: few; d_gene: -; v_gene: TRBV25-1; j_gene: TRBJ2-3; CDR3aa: ASSDSLGTDTQY
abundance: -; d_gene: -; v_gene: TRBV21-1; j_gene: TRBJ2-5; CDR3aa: ASSKGLKGMRETQY
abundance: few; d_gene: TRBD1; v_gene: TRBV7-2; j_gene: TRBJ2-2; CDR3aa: ASSPGQVTSGELF
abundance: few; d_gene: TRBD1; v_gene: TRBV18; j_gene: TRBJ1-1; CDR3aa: ASSRDRTPLNTEAF
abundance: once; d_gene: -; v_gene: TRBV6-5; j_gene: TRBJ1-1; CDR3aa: ASSLNRQANTEAF
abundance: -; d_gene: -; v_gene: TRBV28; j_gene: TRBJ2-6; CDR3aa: ASSLARAGANVLT
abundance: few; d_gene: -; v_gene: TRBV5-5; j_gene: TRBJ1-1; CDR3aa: ASSLGTPEAF
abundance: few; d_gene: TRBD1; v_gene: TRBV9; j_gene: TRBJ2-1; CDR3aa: ASSLSGTGYNEQF
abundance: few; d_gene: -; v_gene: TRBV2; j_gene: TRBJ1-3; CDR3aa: ASSDEGIGNTIY
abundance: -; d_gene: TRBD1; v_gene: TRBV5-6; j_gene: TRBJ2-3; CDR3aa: ASSLPDRGPDTQY
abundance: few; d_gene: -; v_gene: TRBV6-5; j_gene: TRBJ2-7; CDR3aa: ASSSTGAYEQY
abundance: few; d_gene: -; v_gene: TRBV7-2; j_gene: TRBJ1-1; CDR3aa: ASSLGPGSEAF
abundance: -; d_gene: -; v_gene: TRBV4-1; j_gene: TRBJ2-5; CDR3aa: ASSQDRGLKETQY
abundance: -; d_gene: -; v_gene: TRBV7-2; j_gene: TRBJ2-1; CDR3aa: ASKRGRGNEQF